Below are 31 T cell receptor beta chains sequenced from a single sample in a study of cytomegalovirus exposure and HLA in healthy donors. Vbeta (60) and Jbeta (13) primers were used in the PCR. The method was immunoSEQ multiplex PCR; TCRdb's version includes in-frame clones alone and lacks a portion of them. This repertoire includes 75,000 to 90,000 clones. The material sequenced was PBMCs. These receptors were collected from an older woman in good health and CMV-seronegative.

V and J are TRBV6-6 and TRBJ2-7, with 13 nucleotides matching TRBD2. V dropped 5 bases and J dropped 0; count of bases not matched to a gene: 1. CDR1 and CDR2 (germline): MNHNY, SVGAGI (reference sequence). The CDR3 contains 15 residues. CDR3 sequence reads: CASSRTSGSSYEQYF. CDR3 in DNA: TGTGCCAGCAGTCGGACTAGCGGGAGCTCCTACGAGCAGTACTTC.

The chain links TRBV9 to TRBJ2-1; D call uncertain. V dropped 0 bases and J dropped 8 bases, with 6 bases sitting between them. The CDR3 is 12 amino acids. Per the germline V gene, CDR1 is SGDLS and CDR2 is YYNGEE. CDR3 sequence reads: CASSVGRDEQFF. The DNA of the CDR3 is TGTGCCAGCAGCGTAGGGAGAGATGAGCAGTTCTTC.

The chain is built from TRBV29-1 and TRBJ2-5; a weak D match, TRBD2 (6 bases). The J call may be incorrect, as the DNA end agrees better with TRBJ2-7. The CDR3 is 12 residues long. Germline values: CDR1 SQVTM, CDR2 ANQGSEA. This CDR3 is CSVEGGGYEQYF. CDR3 DNA sequence: TGCAGCGTTGAAGGGGGAGGCTACGAGCAGTACTTC.

The V and J genes are TRBV4-2 and TRBJ2-1; the D gene is possibly TRBD2 (6 bases). The CDR3 is 19 amino acids. Germline V gene lookup returns CDR1 LGHNA and CDR2 YNFKEQ. Trimming took off 0 bases at V and 0 bases at J, with 18 bases between the two ends. The CDR3: CASSQDGDGGGSSYNEQFF. The CDR3 nucleotides are TGTGCCAGCAGCCAAGATGGGGACGGCGGAGGGAGCTCCTACAATGAGCAGTTCTTC.

The chain is built from TRBV7-2 and TRBJ1-5; tentative D call: TRBD1 (6 bases). Trimming took 1 base from V and 3 from J, leaving 16 bases between them. CDR3 length: 17 amino acids. Germline CDR1 SGHTA, CDR2 FQGNSA. The CDR3 loop is CASSLDGLTGPNQPQHF. DNA of the CDR3: TGTGCCAGCAGCTTAGACGGGCTAACAGGGCCCAATCAGCCCCAGCATTTT.

The chain joins TRBV11-2 to TRBJ1-4; TRBD1 matches at 8 bases. The V and J ends lost 5 bases and 6 bases, in that order; junction bases with no gene match: 8. The V gene's germline CDR1 is SGHAT and CDR2 FQNNGV. This CDR3 is 15 amino acids long. CDR3 in amino acids: CASSRKMDRDEKLFF. In DNA form, the CDR3 reads TGTGCCAGCAGCCGCAAAATGGACAGGGATGAAAAACTGTTTTTT. The variable domain in full, completed from reference TRBV11-2 and TRBJ1-4, reads EAGVAQSPRYKIIEKRQSVAFWCNPISGHATLYWYQQILGQGPKLLIQFQNNGVVDDSQLPKDRFSAERLKGVDSTLKIQPAKLEDSAVYLCASSRKMDRDEKLFFGSGTQLSVL.

The V call is TRBV11-2, the J call TRBJ2-1; 11 nucleotides align to TRBD2. The J segment lost 10 bases and the V segment lost 4 bases, leaving 9 bases of the junction unmatched. Germline loops: CDR1 SGHAT, CDR2 FQNNGV. The CDR3 has 15 residues. CDR3 residues: CASSSTSGKLGEQFF. For the CDR3, the DNA is TGTGCCAGCAGCTCGACTAGCGGGAAGTTGGGGGAGCAGTTCTTC.

The V and J genes are TRBV2 and TRBJ2-1, with TRBD2 identical over 15 bases. V gave up 5 bases and J gave up 9 bases; unmatched junction bases: 8. The V gene's germline CDR1 is SNHLY and CDR2 FYNNEI. The CDR3 runs 16 residues. The CDR3 region is CASSPGLAGGQIEQFF. In DNA form, the CDR3 reads TGTGCCAGCAGTCCTGGACTAGCGGGAGGGCAAATTGAGCAGTTCTTC.

The chain links TRBV5-1 to TRBJ1-4; a possible D gene is TRBD1 (5 bases). The V gene lost 1 base and the J gene lost 2 bases, with 12 bases spanning the gap. Germline CDR1 is SGHRS and CDR2 is YFSETQ. The CDR3 contains 16 residues. CDR3 DNA sequence: TGCGCCAGCAGCTTGTCAGGGTCAGGCACTAATGAAAAACTGTTTTTT. Amino acid sequence: CASSLSGSGTNEKLFF.

The chain combines TRBV5-4 with TRBJ2-7; 7 bases agree with TRBD1. There are 14 residues in the CDR3. Germline trimming cut 2 bases from V and 6 bases from J; bases unmatched to any gene: 8. From germline, CDR1 is SGHNT and CDR2 YYREEE (reference sequence). The CDR3 DNA sequence: TGTGCCAGCAGCTTAGCGACAGGGCGCGGCGAGCAGTACTTC. This sequence encodes CASSLATGRGEQYF.

The V and J genes are TRBV28 and TRBJ1-5, with TRBD1 matching over 9 bases. V lost 1 base to trimming and J lost 12 bases; unmatched junction nucleotides: 10. CDR1 and CDR2 from the germline V gene are MDHEN and SYDVKM. The CDR3 runs to 15 residues. In DNA, the CDR3 is TGTGCCAGCAGTTTATTTACCGGGGGGACAGGGAACCAGCATTTT. Protein: CASSLFTGGTGNQHF.

The chain joins TRBV4-2 to TRBJ1-1; D gene uncertain. The CDR3 totals 15 residues. Between the trimmed V and J ends, which lost 1 base and 8 bases, there was a span of 17 bases. From germline, CDR1 is LGHNA and CDR2 YNFKEQ. DNA of the CDR3: TGTGCCAGCAGCCAAGGAGGAGGCGGGAGGGAGGAAGCTTTCTTT. As protein: CASSQGGGGREEAFF.

The chain carries TRBV4-1 and TRBJ1-2, with a tentative D call TRBD1 (5 bases). Between the trimmed V and J ends, which lost 1 base and 8 bases, there was a span of 20 bases. This CDR3 is built from 16 residues. Germline CDR1 and CDR2: MGHRA and YSYEKL. Written as DNA, the CDR3 is TGCGCCAGCAGCCAAGGGGGCCGACTGACCTCGGAGGGCTACACCTTC. This translates into CASSQGGRLTSEGYTF.

This rearrangement joins TRBV4-2 to TRBJ2-5; D call uncertain. In germline, CDR1 is LGHNA, CDR2 YNFKEQ. The CDR3 runs to 14 residues. V dropped 5 bases and J dropped 4 bases, with 14 bases sitting between them. CDR3 sequence: CASSGWQAGETQYF. In nucleotides, the CDR3 is TGTGCCAGCAGCGGTTGGCAGGCAGGAGAGACCCAGTACTTC.

The rearrangement uses TRBV28 and TRBJ2-7; unclear D gene. Trimming pared 5 bases from V and 6 bases from J, leaving 11 bases between. This CDR3 is 12 amino acids long. Germline values: CDR1 MDHEN, CDR2 SYDVKM. CDR3 residues: CASSLPPFEQYF. CDR3 in DNA: TGTGCCAGCAGTCTCCCCCCCTTCGAGCAGTACTTC. Together with reference TRBV28 and TRBJ2-7, the CDR3 gives the full variable domain: DVKVTQSSRYLVKRTGEKVFLECVQDMDHENMFWYRQDPGLGLRLIYFSYDVKMKEKGDIPEGYSVSREKKERFSLILESASTNQTSMYLCASSLPPFEQYFGPGTRLTVT.

V and J are TRBV4-2 and TRBJ2-3, with 9 positions matching TRBD2. J gave up 4 bases and V 1 base, and 9 bases lay outside the gene matches. This CDR3 is built from 17 residues. Per germline, CDR1 LGHNA and CDR2 YNFKEQ. CDR3 sequence reads: CASSQAQAGGRSDTQYF. CDR3 sequence (DNA): TGTGCCAGCAGCCAAGCTCAAGCGGGAGGTCGCTCAGATACGCAGTATTTT.

The rearrangement links TRBV28 to TRBJ1-5, with 7 bases lining up with TRBD1. There are 14 residues in the CDR3. In germline, CDR1 is MDHEN, CDR2 SYDVKM. Trimming at V came to 6 bases and at J to 9 bases, leaving 11 bases not matched to a gene. The CDR3 region is CASSLDRASGPQHF. DNA for the CDR3: TGTGCCAGCAGCCTAGACAGGGCCAGCGGGCCCCAGCATTTT. Together with reference TRBV28 and TRBJ1-5, the CDR3 gives the full variable domain: DVKVTQSSRYLVKRTGEKVFLECVQDMDHENMFWYRQDPGLGLRLIYFSYDVKMKEKGDIPEGYSVSREKKERFSLILESASTNQTSMYLCASSLDRASGPQHFGDGTRLSIL.

The rearrangement uses TRBV11-2 and TRBJ1-6; 7 nucleotides align to TRBD1. This CDR3 comprises 16 residues. Germline lookup yields CDR1 SGHAT and CDR2 FQNNGV. J lost 6 bases, V lost 6 bases, and 11 bases had no gene match. The CDR3 reads CASRAGGFVGNSPLHF. CDR3 bases: TGTGCCAGCAGGGCAGGGGGTTTTGTTGGTAATTCACCCCTCCACTTT.

The CDR3 loop is CASNTDREGYEQYF. The CDR3 DNA reads as TGTGCCAGCAACACAGACAGGGAAGGGTACGAGCAGTACTTC. V gene TRBV27 combines with J gene TRBJ2-7; 7 positions match TRBD1. This CDR3 spans 14 amino acids. CDR1 and CDR2 from the germline V gene are MNHEY and SMNVEV (reference sequence). V lost 7 bases, J lost 4 bases, and 10 bases stayed unmatched.

The rearrangement joins TRBV7-3 to TRBJ2-1; TRBD2 matches 14 bases. The CDR3 covers 16 residues. Germline V gene sequence: CDR1 SGHTA, CDR2 FQGTGA. Unmatched junction bases numbered 10, after V lost 5 bases and J lost 10 bases. The CDR3, as DNA: TGTGCCAGCAGCCCCACCGGACTAGCGGGAGGACGGGAGCAGTTCTTC. It codes for CASSPTGLAGGREQFF.

This chain uses TRBV7-9 with TRBJ1-2, with D tentatively TRBD1 (6 bases). The length of the CDR3 is 12 residues. The V and J ends lost 0 bases and 7 bases respectively, with 6 bases between them. Per the germline V gene, CDR1 is SEHNR and CDR2 is FQNEAQ (reference sequence). The CDR3 DNA is TGTGCCAGCAGCTTAGCCAGGGGTGGCTACACCTTC. Protein product: CASSLARGGYTF. Combining the CDR3 with reference TRBV7-9 and TRBJ1-2 gives the whole variable domain DTGVSQNPRHKITKRGQNVTFRCDPISEHNRLYWYRQTLGQGPEFLTYFQNEAQLEKSRLLSDRFSAERPKGSFSTLEIQRTEQGDSAMYLCASSLARGGYTFGSGTRLTVV.

This chain links TRBV2 with TRBJ2-7; 7 bases line up with TRBD2. J lost 0 bases, V lost 3 bases, and 5 bases had no gene match. In germline, CDR1 is SNHLY, CDR2 FYNNEI. The CDR3 is 15 amino acids. CDR3 DNA: TGTGCCAGCAGTGAGTCCGGGAGGAACTCCTACGAGCAGTACTTC. Translated: CASSESGRNSYEQYF.

The chain combines TRBV5-8 with TRBJ1-3; perhaps TRBD1 as D (5 bases). The CDR3 is made up of 14 amino acids. V lost 0 bases and J 9 bases, leaving 13 bases between the germline ends. CDR1 SGHTS and CDR2 YDEGEE come from the germline V gene. The CDR3 region has the DNA TGTGCCAGCAGCTTGGCGTCCGGCGGGACCACCATATATTTT. Translation gives CASSLASGGTTIYF.

J is TRBJ2-7 and V is TRBV11-2, with TRBD1 matching over 9 bases. CDR1 and CDR2 from the germline V gene are SGHAT and FQNNGV. After removal of 5 bases from V and 4 bases from J, the junction contained 12 bases not matched to a gene. This CDR3 spans 16 amino acids. CDR3 loop: CASSQTPGQGGYEQYF. The DNA for the CDR3 is TGTGCCAGCAGCCAAACCCCGGGACAGGGCGGATACGAGCAGTACTTC.

The rearrangement uses TRBV5-1 and TRBJ2-5; TRBD2 might be the D (6 bases). V was clipped by 7 bases and J by 5 bases, with 24 bases between them. CDR3 length: 16 amino acids. Germline CDR1 reads SGHRS; CDR2 reads YFSETQ. CDR3 sequence reads: CASGWGSTSRSETQYF. DNA of the CDR3: TGCGCCAGCGGTTGGGGATCGACTAGTCGGTCCGAGACCCAGTACTTC. The whole variable domain, filled in from reference TRBV5-1 and TRBJ2-5, reads KAGVTQTPRYLIKTRGQQVTLSCSPISGHRSVSWYQQTPGQGLQFLFEYFSETQRNKGNFPGRFSGRQFSNSRSEMNVSTLELGDSALYLCASGWGSTSRSETQYFGPGTRLLVL.

The V gene is TRBV6-4, the J gene TRBJ2-1, with 8 bases matching TRBD2. Trimming cost V 2 bases and J 4 bases; bases outside gene matches: 1. In germline, CDR1 is MRHNA, CDR2 SNTAGT. This CDR3 contains 14 residues. CDR3 loop: CASSDSGSYNEQFF. Written as DNA, the CDR3 is TGTGCCAGCAGTGACAGCGGGAGTTACAATGAGCAGTTCTTC.

V usage is TRBV7-2 and J usage is TRBJ2-3; 12 bases map to TRBD2. The CDR3 length is 16 residues. The V gene end was trimmed by 4 bases and the J gene end by 2 bases; junction bases not matched to a gene: 4. Germline values: CDR1 SGHTA, CDR2 FQGNSA. The CDR3 reads CASSYRLAGVTDTQYF. In DNA form, the CDR3 reads TGTGCCAGCAGCTACCGACTAGCGGGAGTCACAGATACGCAGTATTTT.

J is TRBJ1-1 and V is TRBV7-9; the match to TRBD1 covers 9 bases. CDR3 length equals 16 residues. The germline CDR1 and CDR2 sequences are SEHNR and FQNEAQ (reference sequence). V shed 5 bases, J shed 1 base, and the junction held 8 bases outside the gene matches. The CDR3 loop reads CASSPDRGVPNTEAFF. CDR3 in DNA: TGTGCCAGCAGCCCAGACAGGGGGGTCCCGAACACTGAAGCTTTCTTT.

Notes on this clone: Different DNA sequences within this sample yield the same CDR3. The gene calls are TRBV29-1 and TRBJ2-7; 7 nucleotides agree with TRBD1. The CDR3 covers 14 residues. The germline gives CDR1 SQVTM, CDR2 ANQGSEA. J was trimmed by 4 bases and V by 7 bases; bases with no gene match: 13. CDR3 sequence reads: CSAWGEGASYEQYF. The CDR3 coding sequence is TGCAGCGCCTGGGGCGAGGGGGCCTCTTACGAGCAGTACTTC.

The J gene is TRBJ2-1, the V gene TRBV2; 10 bases are shared with TRBD1. CDR1 SNHLY and CDR2 FYNNEI come from the germline V gene. This CDR3 is 15 amino acids long. Trimming cost V 1 base and J 6 bases; bases outside gene matches: 3. CDR3 DNA: TGTGCCAGCAGTGAAGGGGACAGGGGAAGCAATGAGCAGTTCTTC. Protein: CASSEGDRGSNEQFF.

V is TRBV7-6 and J is TRBJ2-2, with TRBD2 matching 11 bases. V lost 2 bases and J lost 8; bases outside the gene matches: 7. Germline CDR1 reads SGHVS; CDR2 reads FNYEAQ. This CDR3 region has 16 residues. DNA for the CDR3: TGTGCCAGCAGCTTATCAGGGGGACTAGCGGCAGGGGAGCTGTTTTTT. Protein product: CASSLSGGLAAGELFF. Together with reference TRBV7-6 and TRBJ2-2, the CDR3 gives the full variable domain: GAGVSQSPRYKVTKRGQDVALRCDPISGHVSLYWYRQALGQGPEFLTYFNYEAQQDKSGLPNDRFSAERPEGSISTLTIQRTEQRDSAMYRCASSLSGGLAAGELFFGEGSRLTVL.